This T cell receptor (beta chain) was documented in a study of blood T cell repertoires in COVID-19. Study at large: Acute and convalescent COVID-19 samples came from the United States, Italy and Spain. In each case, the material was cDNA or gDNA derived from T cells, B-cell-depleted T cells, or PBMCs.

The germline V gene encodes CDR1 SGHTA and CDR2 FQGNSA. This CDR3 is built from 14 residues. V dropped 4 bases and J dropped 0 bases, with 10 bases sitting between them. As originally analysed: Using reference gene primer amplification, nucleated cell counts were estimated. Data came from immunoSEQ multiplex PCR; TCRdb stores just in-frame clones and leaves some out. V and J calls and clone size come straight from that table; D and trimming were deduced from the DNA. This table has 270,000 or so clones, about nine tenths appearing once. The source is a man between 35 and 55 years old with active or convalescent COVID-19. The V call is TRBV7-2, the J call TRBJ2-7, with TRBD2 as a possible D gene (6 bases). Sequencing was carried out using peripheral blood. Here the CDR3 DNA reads TGTGCCAGCAGCTCCCCGGGAGACTCCTACGAGCAGTACTTC. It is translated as CASSSPGDSYEQYF.